Reported below is one TCR beta chain. The antigen is unknown. The CDR3 contains 13 residues. Germline CDR1 is MNHEY and CDR2 is SVGEGT. The J segment lost 6 bases and the V segment lost 0 bases, leaving 2 bases of the junction unmatched. This specimen belongs to a study of metastatic and nonmetastatic thyroid tumors. Overall study context: Blood and tumor or nodule tissue repertoires from malignant and benign thyroid patients were compared. Overall study results and limits: It was reported that TCR beta diversity was significantly higher in malignant thyroid tumors than benign nodules, in blood and tumor.

Among the patients, none had received any treatment before thyroid surgery. Authors' methods: Building a distant-metastasis classifier for papillary thyroid cancer drew on CDR3 differences across clinicopathological groups. TCRdb reprocessed the PCR reads via MiXCR. The authors' filters were not applied to this entry. The sample has about 20,000 clones; around 11% are singletons. V and J are TRBV6-2 or TRBV6-3 and TRBJ2-7, with TRBD2 matching 7 bases. Sequencing was carried out using blood. The sequence came from a female donor with papillary thyroid cancer or a benign thyroid nodule (not recorded which). Some clones in this sample may be carry-over from other donors' samples. The DNA for the CDR3 is TGTGCCAGCAGTTACTCGCGGGAGACCGAGCAGTACTTC. Protein product: CASSYSRETEQYF.